A single sample is the source of the 10 T cell receptor beta chains below, sequenced in a study of blood T cell repertoires in COVID-19. The assay was immunoSEQ multiplex PCR, and TCRdb's table has in-frame clones only and misses some. The table records about 350,000 clones, roughly 90% of them present only once. Input material: peripheral blood. The receptors originated from a woman in her sixties with COVID-19, enrolled during active disease.

The CDR3 region is CASNEWTGNYEQYF. CDR3 DNA: TGTGCCAGCAACGAATGGACAGGGAACTACGAGCAGTACTTC. The chain links TRBV7-9 to TRBJ2-7; the match to TRBD1 covers 8 bases. This CDR3 has 14 amino acids. The V gene end was trimmed by 7 bases and the J gene end by 3 bases; junction bases not matched to a gene: 8. Germline CDR1 reads SEHNR; CDR2 reads FQNEAQ (reference sequence).

Only one count was recorded for this clone. The V and J genes are TRBV6-5 and TRBJ1-4, with D possibly being TRBD1 (5 bases). Trimming left V 2 bases short and J 4 bases short, with 14 bases between. The CDR3 contains 16 residues. Germline assignment: CDR1 MNHEY and CDR2 SVGAGI. The DNA for the CDR3 is TGTGCCAGCAGTTACAAGCGGGGCGTCTATAATGAAAAACTGTTTTTT. It specifies CASSYKRGVYNEKLFF.

This clone was detected only a few times. The V gene is TRBV2, the J gene TRBJ1-1; D call uncertain. The length of the CDR3 is 12 residues. The germline gives CDR1 SNHLY, CDR2 FYNNEI. V lost 5 bases and J 1 base, leaving 5 bases between the germline ends. As DNA, the CDR3 is TGTGCCAGCAGTATAGCGAACACTGAAGCTTTCTTT. Translation: CASSIANTEAFF. Full variable domain (outside the CDR3, taken from reference TRBV2 and TRBJ1-1): EPEVTQTPSHQVTQMGQEVILRCVPISNHLYFYWYRQILGQKVEFLVSFYNNEISEKSEIFDDQFSVERPDGSNFTLKIRSTKLEDSAMYFCASSIANTEAFFGQGTRLTVV.

This sequence joins TRBV19 and TRBJ1-3; maybe TRBD1 (5 bases). V lost 3 bases and J lost 1, with 7 bases in between. Germline V lookup: CDR1 LNHDA, CDR2 SQIVND (reference sequence). This CDR3 is built from 14 residues. The CDR3 here is CASSIYRSGNTIYF. Written as DNA, the CDR3 is TGTGCCAGTAGTATTTACAGGTCTGGAAACACCATATATTTT.

The chain links TRBV5-1 to TRBJ1-4; weak D call: TRBD1 (5 bases). The V and J ends lost 2 bases and 4 bases respectively, with 9 bases between them. The germline gives CDR1 SGHRS, CDR2 YFSETQ. The CDR3 is 14 amino acids. The CDR3 region has the DNA TGCGCCAGCAGCTTTCAGGGTAATAATGAAAAACTGTTTTTT. This sequence encodes CASSFQGNNEKLFF.

The gene calls are TRBV18 and TRBJ1-4, with no clear D. Trimming took 6 bases from V and 1 from J, leaving 15 bases between them. The CDR3 is made up of 16 amino acids. Per germline, CDR1 KGHSH and CDR2 LQKENI. The CDR3 nucleotides are TGTGCCAGCTCCCCTTTTTCCCGAGAAACTAATGAAAAACTGTTTTTT. Protein product: CASSPFSRETNEKLFF.

This chain links TRBV27 with TRBJ1-1; tentative D call: TRBD1 (6 bases). The CDR3 is 15 residues long. Germline V gene sequence: CDR1 MNHEY, CDR2 SMNVEV (reference sequence). Trimming removed 2 bases from V and 5 bases from J, with 15 bases in between. The CDR3, as DNA: TGTGCCAGCAGTTTAGTTTTGGGGGCGAGGACTGAAGCTTTCTTT. Protein sequence: CASSLVLGARTEAFF.

The chain is built from TRBV28 and TRBJ1-5; the D is unclear. The CDR3 consists of 15 residues. CDR1 MDHEN and CDR2 SYDVKM come from the germline V gene. Trimming pared 3 bases from V and 7 bases from J, leaving 16 bases between. The CDR3 bases are TGTGCCAGCAGTTTCTCTCCCAGAGGTCCACAGCCCCAGCATTTT. Residues: CASSFSPRGPQPQHF.

This chain uses TRBV4-3 with TRBJ1-1; D gene unclear. This CDR3 comprises 13 residues. The germline V gene encodes CDR1 LGHNA and CDR2 YSLEER. Trimming took 0 bases from V and 7 from J, leaving 9 bases between them. DNA of the CDR3: TGCGCCAGCAGCCAAGACAGAAGTTATGAAGCTTTCTTT. Translated: CASSQDRSYEAFF.

This clone was found once. The chain carries TRBV9 and TRBJ2-1, with D unclear. The CDR3 extends over 11 amino acids. Germline lookup yields CDR1 SGDLS and CDR2 YYNGEE. The V gene lost 3 bases and the J gene lost 9 bases, with 7 bases spanning the gap. DNA of the CDR3: TGTGCCAGCAGCGAACCAGGTGAGCAGTTCTTC. Protein: CASSEPGEQFF.